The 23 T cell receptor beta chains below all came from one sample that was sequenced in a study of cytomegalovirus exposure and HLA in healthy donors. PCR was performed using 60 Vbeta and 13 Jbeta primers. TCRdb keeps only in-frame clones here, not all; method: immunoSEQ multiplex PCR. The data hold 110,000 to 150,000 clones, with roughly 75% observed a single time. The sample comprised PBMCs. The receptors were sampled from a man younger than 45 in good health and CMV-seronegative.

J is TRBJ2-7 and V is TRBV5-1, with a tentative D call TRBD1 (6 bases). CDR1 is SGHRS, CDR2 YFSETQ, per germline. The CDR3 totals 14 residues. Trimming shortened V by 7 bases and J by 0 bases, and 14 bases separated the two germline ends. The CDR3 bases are TGCGCCAGCGGCGTCAGGGACACCTCCTACGAGCAGTACTTC. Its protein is CASGVRDTSYEQYF.

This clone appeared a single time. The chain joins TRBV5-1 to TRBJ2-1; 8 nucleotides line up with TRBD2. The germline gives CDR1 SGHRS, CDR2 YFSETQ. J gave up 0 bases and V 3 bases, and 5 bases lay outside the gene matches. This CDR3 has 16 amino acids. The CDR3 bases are TGCGCCAGCAGCTCCCCGGGACTAGACTCCTACAATGAGCAGTTCTTC. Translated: CASSSPGLDSYNEQFF.

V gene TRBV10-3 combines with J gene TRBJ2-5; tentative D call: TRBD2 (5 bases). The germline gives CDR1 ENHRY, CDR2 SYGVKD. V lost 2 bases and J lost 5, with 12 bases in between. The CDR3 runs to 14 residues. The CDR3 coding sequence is TGTGCCATCAGTGAGAGTGGACTTGGGGAGACCCAGTACTTC. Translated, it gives CAISESGLGETQYF.

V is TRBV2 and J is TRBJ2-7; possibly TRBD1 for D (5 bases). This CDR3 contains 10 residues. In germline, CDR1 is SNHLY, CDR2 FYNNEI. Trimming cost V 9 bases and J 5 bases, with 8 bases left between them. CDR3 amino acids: CASSGHEQYF. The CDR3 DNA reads TGTGCCAGTTCAGGGCACGAGCAGTACTTC.

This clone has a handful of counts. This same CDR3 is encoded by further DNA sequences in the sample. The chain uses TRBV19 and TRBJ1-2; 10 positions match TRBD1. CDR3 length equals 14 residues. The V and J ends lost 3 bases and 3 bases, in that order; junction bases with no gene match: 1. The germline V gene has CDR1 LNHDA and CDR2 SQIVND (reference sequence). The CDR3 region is CASSIGTGDYGYTF. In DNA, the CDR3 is TGTGCCAGTAGTATCGGGACAGGGGACTATGGCTACACCTTC.

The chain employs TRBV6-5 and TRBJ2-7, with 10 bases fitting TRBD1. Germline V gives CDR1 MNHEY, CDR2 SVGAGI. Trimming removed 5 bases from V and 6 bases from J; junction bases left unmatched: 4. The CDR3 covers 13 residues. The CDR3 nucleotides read TGTGCCAGCAGTGGGACAGGGGTTTCCGAGCAGTACTTC. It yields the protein CASSGTGVSEQYF.

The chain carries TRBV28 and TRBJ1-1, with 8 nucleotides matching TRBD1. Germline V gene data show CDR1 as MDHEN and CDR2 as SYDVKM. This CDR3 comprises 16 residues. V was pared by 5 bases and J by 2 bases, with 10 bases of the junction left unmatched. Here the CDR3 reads CASSPTGGIPNTEAFF. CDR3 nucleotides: TGTGCCAGCAGTCCCACAGGGGGGATCCCTAACACTGAAGCTTTCTTT.

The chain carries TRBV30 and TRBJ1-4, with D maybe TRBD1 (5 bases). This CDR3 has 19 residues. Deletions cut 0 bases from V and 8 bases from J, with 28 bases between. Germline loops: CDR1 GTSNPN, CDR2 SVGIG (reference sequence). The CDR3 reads CAWSVQRPRPARGYEKLFF. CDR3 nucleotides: TGTGCCTGGAGTGTACAGAGGCCAAGACCAGCGCGGGGGTACGAAAAACTGTTTTTT.

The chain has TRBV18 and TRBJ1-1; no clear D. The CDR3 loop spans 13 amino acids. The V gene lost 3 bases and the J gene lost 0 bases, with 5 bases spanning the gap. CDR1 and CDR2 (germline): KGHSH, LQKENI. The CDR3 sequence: CASSPALNTEAFF. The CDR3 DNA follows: TGTGCCAGCTCACCGGCCCTGAACACTGAAGCTTTCTTT. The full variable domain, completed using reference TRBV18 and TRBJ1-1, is NAGVMQNPRHLVRRRGQEARLRCSPMKGHSHVYWYRQLPEEGLKFMVYLQKENIIDESGMPKERFSAEFPKEGPSILRIQQVVRGDSAAYFCASSPALNTEAFFGQGTRLTVV.

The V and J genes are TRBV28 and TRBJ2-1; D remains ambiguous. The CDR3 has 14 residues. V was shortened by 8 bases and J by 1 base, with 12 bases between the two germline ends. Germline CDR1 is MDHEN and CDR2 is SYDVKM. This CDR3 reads CASGGLVSYNEQFF. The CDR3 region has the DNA TGTGCCAGCGGTGGTTTAGTATCCTACAATGAGCAGTTCTTC.

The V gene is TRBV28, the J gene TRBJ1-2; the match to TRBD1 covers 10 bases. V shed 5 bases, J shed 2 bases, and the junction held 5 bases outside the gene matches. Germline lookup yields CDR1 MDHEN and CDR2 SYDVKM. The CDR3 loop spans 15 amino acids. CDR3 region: CASSPVTGGNYGYTF. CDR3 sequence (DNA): TGTGCCAGCAGTCCCGTGACAGGGGGCAACTATGGCTACACCTTC.

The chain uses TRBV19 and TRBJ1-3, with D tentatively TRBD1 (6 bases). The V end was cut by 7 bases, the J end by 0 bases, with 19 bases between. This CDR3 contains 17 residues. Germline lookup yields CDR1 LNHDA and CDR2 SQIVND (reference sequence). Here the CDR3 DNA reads TGTGCCAGTATCGGGGGGGCAGGGTCGAGCTCTGGAAACACCATATATTTT. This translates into CASIGGAGSSSGNTIYF.

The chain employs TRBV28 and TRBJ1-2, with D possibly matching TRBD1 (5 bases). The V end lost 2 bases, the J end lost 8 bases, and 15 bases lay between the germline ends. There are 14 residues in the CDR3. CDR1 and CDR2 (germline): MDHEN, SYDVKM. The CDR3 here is CASSLALRGGGYTF. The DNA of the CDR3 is TGTGCCAGCAGTTTAGCCCTTCGGGGGGGAGGCTACACCTTC.

CDR3 sequence (DNA): TGCGCCAGCAGCTTTGGGCTAGCGGGGGGGCTAAATGAGCAGTTCTTC. Amino acid sequence: CASSFGLAGGLNEQFF. J is TRBJ2-1 and V is TRBV5-1; 12 bases align to TRBD2. V lost 2 bases, J lost 7 bases, and 7 bases stayed unmatched. CDR1 is SGHRS and CDR2 is YFSETQ in the germline V gene. This CDR3 spans 16 amino acids. The full variable domain, rest sourced from reference TRBV5-1 and TRBJ2-1, is KAGVTQTPRYLIKTRGQQVTLSCSPISGHRSVSWYQQTPGQGLQFLFEYFSETQRNKGNFPGRFSGRQFSNSRSEMNVSTLELGDSALYLCASSFGLAGGLNEQFFGPGTRLTVL.

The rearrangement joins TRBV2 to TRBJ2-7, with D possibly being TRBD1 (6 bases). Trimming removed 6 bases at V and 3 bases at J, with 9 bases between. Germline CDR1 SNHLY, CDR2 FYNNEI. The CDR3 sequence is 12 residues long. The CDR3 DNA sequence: TGTGCCAGCAGGGACAGCTACTACGAGCAGTACTTC. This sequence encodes CASRDSYYEQYF. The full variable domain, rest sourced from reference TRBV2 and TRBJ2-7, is EPEVTQTPSHQVTQMGQEVILRCVPISNHLYFYWYRQILGQKVEFLVSFYNNEISEKSEIFDDQFSVERPDGSNFTLKIRSTKLEDSAMYFCASRDSYYEQYFGPGTRLTVT.

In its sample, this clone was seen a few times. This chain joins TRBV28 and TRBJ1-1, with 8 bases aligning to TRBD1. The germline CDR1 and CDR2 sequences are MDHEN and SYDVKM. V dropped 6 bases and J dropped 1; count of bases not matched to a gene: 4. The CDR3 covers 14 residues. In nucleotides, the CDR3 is TGTGCCAGCAGAATTACAGGGGGGAACACTGAAGCTTTCTTT. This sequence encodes CASRITGGNTEAFF.

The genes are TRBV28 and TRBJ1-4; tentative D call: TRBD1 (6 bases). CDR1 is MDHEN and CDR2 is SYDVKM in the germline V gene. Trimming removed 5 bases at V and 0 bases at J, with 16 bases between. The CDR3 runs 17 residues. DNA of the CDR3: TGTGCCAGCAGTCTGCCCGGACAGACCGCAACTAATGAAAAACTGTTTTTT. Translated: CASSLPGQTATNEKLFF.

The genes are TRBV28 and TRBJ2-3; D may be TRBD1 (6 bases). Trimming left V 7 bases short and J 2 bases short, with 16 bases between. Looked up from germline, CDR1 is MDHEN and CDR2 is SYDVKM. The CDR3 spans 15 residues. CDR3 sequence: CASTTDGGNTDTQYF. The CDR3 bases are TGTGCCAGCACCACGGATGGGGGCAACACAGATACGCAGTATTTT.

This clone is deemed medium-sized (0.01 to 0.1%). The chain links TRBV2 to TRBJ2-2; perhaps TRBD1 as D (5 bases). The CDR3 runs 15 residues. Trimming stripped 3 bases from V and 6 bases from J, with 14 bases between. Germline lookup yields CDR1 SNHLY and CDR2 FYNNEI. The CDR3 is CASSDGRVAPGELFF. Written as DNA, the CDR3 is TGTGCCAGCAGTGACGGCAGGGTCGCCCCCGGGGAGCTGTTTTTT. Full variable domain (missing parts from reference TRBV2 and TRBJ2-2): EPEVTQTPSHQVTQMGQEVILRCVPISNHLYFYWYRQILGQKVEFLVSFYNNEISEKSEIFDDQFSVERPDGSNFTLKIRSTKLEDSAMYFCASSDGRVAPGELFFGEGSRLTVL.

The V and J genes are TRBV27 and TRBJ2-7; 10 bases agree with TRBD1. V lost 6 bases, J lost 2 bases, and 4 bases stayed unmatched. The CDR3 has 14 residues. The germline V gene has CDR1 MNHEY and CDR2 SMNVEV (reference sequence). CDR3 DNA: TGTGCCAGCAGCACGACAGGGGGCCCCTACGAGCAGTACTTC. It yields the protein CASSTTGGPYEQYF.

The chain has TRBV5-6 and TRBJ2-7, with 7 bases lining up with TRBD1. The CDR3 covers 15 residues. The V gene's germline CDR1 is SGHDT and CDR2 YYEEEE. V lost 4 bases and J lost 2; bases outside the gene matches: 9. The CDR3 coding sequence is TGTGCCAGCAGCACCGACAGGGAAGCAGCCTACGAGCAGTACTTC. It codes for CASSTDREAAYEQYF.

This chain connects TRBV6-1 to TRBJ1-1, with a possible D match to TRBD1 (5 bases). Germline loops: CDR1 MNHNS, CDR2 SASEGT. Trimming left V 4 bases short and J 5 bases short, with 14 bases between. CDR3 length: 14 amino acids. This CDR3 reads CASSAGDWWTEAFF. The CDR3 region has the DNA TGTGCCAGCAGTGCCGGGGACTGGTGGACTGAAGCTTTCTTT.

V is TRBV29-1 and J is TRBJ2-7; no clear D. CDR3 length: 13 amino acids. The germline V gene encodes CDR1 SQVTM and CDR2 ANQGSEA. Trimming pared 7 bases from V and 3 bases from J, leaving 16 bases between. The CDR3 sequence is CSGAPGIFYEQYF. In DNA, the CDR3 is TGCAGCGGTGCCCCAGGCATATTCTACGAGCAGTACTTC.